This is a list of T cell receptor beta chains from one sample in a study of cytomegalovirus exposure and HLA in healthy donors. Profiling relied on immunoSEQ multiplex PCR, and the TCRdb table lists in-frame clones only, not all of them. The sample carries 150,000 to 190,000 clones, around 82% recorded once. The source material was PBMCs. These receptors were collected from a woman aged 45 to 65 in good health and CMV-seropositive. The CDR3 runs from the conserved cysteine through the conserved F or W. D genes are given only for firm matches. Not every row has a clone size; where given, it reads once, few, many or a size class.

d_gene: -
abundance: -
j_gene: TRBJ2-2
v_gene: TRBV10-3
CDR3nt: TGTGCCATCAGTGAGGGGCAGGTCGGCGCCGGGGAGCTGTTTTTT
CDR3aa: CAISEGQVGAGELFF

d_gene: -
abundance: few
j_gene: TRBJ2-1
v_gene: TRBV30
CDR3nt: TGTGCCTGGAGTGCTGGGCCCAATGAGCAGTTCTTC
CDR3aa: CAWSAGPNEQFF

d_gene: TRBD1
abundance: -
j_gene: TRBJ1-1
v_gene: TRBV2
CDR3nt: TGTGCCAGCAGTGCGGCACAGGGGGCGAACACTGAAGCTTTCTTT
CDR3aa: CASSAAQGANTEAFF

d_gene: TRBD1
abundance: -
j_gene: TRBJ2-1
v_gene: TRBV6-1
CDR3nt: TGTGCCAGCATTGGGCAGGGGGCGGGTAATGAGCAGTTCTTC
CDR3aa: CASIGQGAGNEQFF

d_gene: -
abundance: -
j_gene: TRBJ2-3
v_gene: TRBV19
CDR3nt: TGTGCCAGTAGTGGGGGGTTAGGGGATACGCAGTATTTT
CDR3aa: CASSGGLGDTQYF

d_gene: -
abundance: -
j_gene: TRBJ1-1
v_gene: TRBV7-2
CDR3nt: TGTGCCAGCAGCTTAAGAACCCTTCGGGGGAACACTGAAGCTTTCTTT
CDR3aa: CASSLRTLRGNTEAFF

d_gene: TRBD1
abundance: -
j_gene: TRBJ2-5
v_gene: TRBV5-1
CDR3nt: TGCGCCAGCAGCTTGTCGGCAGGGGGCTTCGAGACCCAGTACTTC
CDR3aa: CASSLSAGGFETQYF

d_gene: -
abundance: -
j_gene: TRBJ2-5
v_gene: TRBV7-9
CDR3nt: TGTGCCAGCAGCTTAGGGACAGACAAAGAGACCCAGTACTTC
CDR3aa: CASSLGTDKETQYF

d_gene: TRBD2
abundance: -
j_gene: TRBJ2-1
v_gene: TRBV11-1
CDR3nt: TGTGCCAGCAGCTTAGAACTAGCGGGGGGGCCGGACAATGAGCAGTTCTTC
CDR3aa: CASSLELAGGPDNEQFF

d_gene: TRBD1
abundance: -
j_gene: TRBJ1-1
v_gene: TRBV18
CDR3nt: TGTGCCAGCTCACCTCTGGACAGGGCGAACACTGAAGCTTTCTTT
CDR3aa: CASSPLDRANTEAFF

d_gene: -
abundance: -
j_gene: TRBJ2-7
v_gene: TRBV13
CDR3nt: TGTGCCAGCAGCAGTTCACAGGGAGCCTACGAGCAGTACTTC
CDR3aa: CASSSSQGAYEQYF